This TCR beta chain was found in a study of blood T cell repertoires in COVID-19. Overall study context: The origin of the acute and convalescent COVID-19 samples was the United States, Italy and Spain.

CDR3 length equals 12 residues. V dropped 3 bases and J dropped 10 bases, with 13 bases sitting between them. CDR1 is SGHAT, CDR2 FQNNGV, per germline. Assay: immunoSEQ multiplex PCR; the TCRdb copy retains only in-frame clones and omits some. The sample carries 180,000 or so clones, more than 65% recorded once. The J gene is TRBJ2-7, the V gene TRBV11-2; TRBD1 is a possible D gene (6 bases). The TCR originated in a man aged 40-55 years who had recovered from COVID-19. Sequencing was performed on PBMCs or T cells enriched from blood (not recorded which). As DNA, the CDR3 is TGTGCCAGCAGCTTTGGGGGCCCCTCCCAGTACTTC. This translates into CASSFGGPSQYF. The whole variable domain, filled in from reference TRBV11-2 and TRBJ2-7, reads EAGVAQSPRYKIIEKRQSVAFWCNPISGHATLYWYQQILGQGPKLLIQFQNNGVVDDSQLPKDRFSAERLKGVDSTLKIQPAKLEDSAVYLCASSFGGPSQYFGPGTRLTVT.